Listed here are 26 T cell receptor beta chains from one sample, sequenced in a study of cytomegalovirus exposure and HLA in healthy donors. With 60 Vbeta and 13 Jbeta primers, the PCR was carried out. Only in-frame clones appear in the TCRdb table, and some are missing; sequencing was by immunoSEQ multiplex PCR. The table records 200,000 or so clones, over 75% of them present only once. The sequencing sample was made of PBMCs. These receptors originate from a man aged 18 to 30 in good health and CMV-seronegative.

The chain is built from TRBV6-5 and TRBJ1-2, with 7 bases identical to TRBD1. Per the germline V gene, CDR1 is MNHEY and CDR2 is SVGAGI. CDR3 length: 12 residues. J gave up 5 bases and V 5 bases, and 2 bases lay outside the gene matches. CDR3 protein: CASSEQGYGYTF. The CDR3, as DNA: TGTGCCAGCAGTGAACAGGGGTATGGCTACACCTTC.

CDR3 bases: TGCAGCGTTGAAGGCTCGGGGGAGAGTGCTTTCTTT. Amino acid sequence: CSVEGSGESAFF. The chain couples TRBV29-1 to TRBJ1-1; a weak D match, TRBD1 (5 bases). V lost 1 base, J lost 11 bases, and 14 bases lay in between. Germline lookup yields CDR1 SQVTM and CDR2 ANQGSEA. This CDR3 spans 12 amino acids.

There are a few counts of this clone. CDR3: CASSLGGTGHEQYF. The DNA of the CDR3 is TGTGCCAGCAGTTTGGGAGGGACAGGGCACGAGCAGTACTTC. This chain connects TRBV25-1 to TRBJ2-7; TRBD1 matches at 9 bases. The CDR3 is made up of 14 amino acids. Trimming at V came to 5 bases and at J to 5 bases, leaving 7 bases not matched to a gene. Germline V CDR1 and CDR2: MGHDK, SYGVNS.

This clone was counted a single time. This chain uses TRBV18 with TRBJ2-1, with D tentatively TRBD1 (5 bases). Trimming shortened V by 5 bases and J by 4 bases, and 15 bases separated the two germline ends. The CDR3 is 15 amino acids. Germline V lookup: CDR1 KGHSH, CDR2 LQKENI. CDR3 sequence (DNA): TGTGCCAGCTCATCGAGCACAGGTAGTTACAATGAGCAGTTCTTC. It codes for CASSSSTGSYNEQFF.

This clone was seen once. The V call is TRBV4-2, the J call TRBJ2-7; the match to TRBD1 covers 7 bases. The junction had 8 bases not matched to a gene; V was cut back by 0 bases and J by 9 bases. The CDR3 loop spans 14 amino acids. Germline lookup yields CDR1 LGHNA and CDR2 YNFKEQ. CDR3 DNA sequence: TGTGCCAGCAGCCAAGATAGGGGGCAGGGTCGGCAGTACTTC. Encoded protein: CASSQDRGQGRQYF.

The V call is TRBV27, the J call TRBJ2-7; D might be TRBD2 (5 bases). Germline V lookup: CDR1 MNHEY, CDR2 SMNVEV (reference sequence). V gave up 5 bases and J gave up 4 bases, with 15 bases separating them. This CDR3 has 14 amino acids. The CDR3, as DNA: TGTGCCAGCAGTCCTCGGGGTAGCCCATACGAGCAGTACTTC. Amino acids: CASSPRGSPYEQYF.

CDR3 protein: CASSTISTDTQYF. The CDR3 DNA follows: TGTGCCAGCAGCACTATAAGCACAGATACGCAGTATTTT. The chain links TRBV9 to TRBJ2-3, with no clear D. CDR1 and CDR2 (germline): SGDLS, YYNGEE. The CDR3 covers 13 residues. V lost 4 bases to trimming and J lost 0 bases, with 6 bases between them. Drawing the rest from reference TRBV9 and TRBJ2-3, the complete variable domain is DSGVTQTPKHLITATGQRVTLRCSPRSGDLSVYWYQQSLDQGLQFLIQYYNGEERAKGNILERFSAQQFPDLHSELNLSSLELGDSALYFCASSTISTDTQYFGPGTRLTVL.

The chain combines TRBV7-6 with TRBJ2-7, with a weak D call TRBD1 (6 bases). The CDR3 is 16 residues long. V gave up 5 bases and J gave up 5 bases, with 22 bases separating them. Per germline, CDR1 SGHVS and CDR2 FNYEAQ. In DNA, the CDR3 is TGTGCCAGCAGCAGGATAACCACAGGGTACCTCAACGAGCAGTACTTC. It encodes CASSRITTGYLNEQYF.

This chain uses TRBV4-2 with TRBJ1-4, with D perhaps TRBD1 (6 bases). Trimming removed 4 bases at V and 7 bases at J, with 25 bases between. Germline-derived CDR1 and CDR2 are LGHNA and YNFKEQ. The CDR3 contains 18 residues. The CDR3 sequence: CASSPKLDSALGGEKLFF. The CDR3 coding sequence is TGTGCCAGCAGCCCAAAGCTTGATAGTGCCCTAGGGGGTGAAAAACTGTTTTTT.

CDR3: CSVTGTVSVYEQYF. The DNA of the CDR3 is TGCAGCGTTACAGGGACAGTAAGTGTTTACGAGCAGTACTTC. The chain is built from TRBV29-1 and TRBJ2-7; TRBD1 aligns across 7 bases. This CDR3 has 14 amino acids. CDR1 and CDR2 from the germline V gene are SQVTM and ANQGSEA. With 5 bases clipped from V and 4 bases from J, the junction kept 11 bases outside the gene matches.

The rearrangement joins TRBV4-3 to TRBJ2-1; 11 bases fit TRBD2. CDR3 length: 17 amino acids. The V gene end was trimmed by 1 base and the J gene end by 10 bases; junction bases not matched to a gene: 12. Germline V CDR1 and CDR2: LGHNA, YSLEER. The CDR3 nucleotides read TGCGCCAGCAGCCAAGGCGTAGCGGGGGGGCGTCACGGCGAGCAGTTCTTC. This gives the protein CASSQGVAGGRHGEQFF.

The J gene is TRBJ1-2, the V gene TRBV6-1; D gene ambiguous. The CDR3 consists of 12 residues. Between the trimmed V and J ends, which lost 5 bases and 7 bases, there was a span of 11 bases. CDR1 and CDR2 (germline): MNHNS, SASEGT. The CDR3 spells CASSLMLSGYTF. DNA for the CDR3: TGTGCCAGCAGTCTGATGCTTAGTGGCTACACCTTC.

The rearrangement joins TRBV6-5 to TRBJ2-3; no reliable D call. Trimming removed 0 bases from V and 2 bases from J, with 9 bases in between. From germline, CDR1 is MNHEY and CDR2 SVGAGI. CDR3 length: 15 amino acids. The CDR3 sequence: CASSYSSPLTDTQYF. DNA of the CDR3: TGTGCCAGCAGTTACTCGAGCCCCCTCACAGATACGCAGTATTTT.

The gene calls are TRBV5-1 and TRBJ1-1, with 8 bases identical to TRBD1. V was pared by 2 bases and J by 5 bases, with 17 bases of the junction left unmatched. Per the germline V gene, CDR1 is SGHRS and CDR2 is YFSETQ. The CDR3 length is 18 residues. The chain's CDR3 is CASSLNYPGQASGTEAFF. CDR3 sequence (DNA): TGCGCCAGCAGCTTAAACTACCCGGGACAGGCCAGCGGAACTGAAGCTTTCTTT.

This clone has more than one count but fewer than ten. This rearrangement joins TRBV5-6 to TRBJ2-3, with TRBD2 matching over 8 bases. CDR1 and CDR2 from the germline V gene are SGHDT and YYEEEE. This CDR3 region has 15 residues. The trim removed 6 bases at V and 6 bases at J, leaving 12 bases unmatched. The DNA for the CDR3 is TGTGCCAGCAACTGGCGCGCGGGGGGCGGCGATACGCAGTATTTT. Protein sequence: CASNWRAGGGDTQYF. Complete variable domain (other parts from reference TRBV5-6 and TRBJ2-3): DAGVTQSPTHLIKTRGQQVTLRCSPKSGHDTVSWYQQALGQGPQFIFQYYEEEERQRGNFPDRFSGHQFPNYSSELNVNALLLGDSALYLCASNWRAGGGDTQYFGPGTRLTVL.

This clone was counted a few times. The rearrangement joins TRBV4-3 to TRBJ1-1; D is unclear. This CDR3 contains 14 residues. Germline CDR1 reads LGHNA; CDR2 reads YSLEER. The V end was cut by 0 bases, the J end by 1 base, with 6 bases between. CDR3 DNA sequence: TGCGCCAGCAGCCAAGAGAACGGGAACACTGAAGCTTTCTTT. Encoded protein: CASSQENGNTEAFF.

The chain carries TRBV19 and TRBJ2-1; perhaps TRBD2 as D (7 bases). The CDR3 is 16 amino acids. Trimming took off 3 bases at V and 10 bases at J, with 22 bases between the two ends. Germline V CDR1 and CDR2: LNHDA, SQIVND (reference sequence). The CDR3 DNA is TGTGCCAGTAGTATTGGGGGGGCAGGGACTGAGGGGGAGCAGTTCTTC. Its protein is CASSIGGAGTEGEQFF.

This chain links TRBV7-9 with TRBJ2-7, with 8 bases that match TRBD1. Trimming took 4 bases from V and 1 from J; bases not matched to a gene: 15. The CDR3 is 18 residues long. The germline gives CDR1 SEHNR, CDR2 FQNEAQ (reference sequence). CDR3 sequence: CASSWVTGATFSSYEQYF. CDR3 DNA sequence: TGTGCCAGCAGCTGGGTGACAGGGGCGACGTTCTCGTCCTACGAGCAGTACTTC.

The chain links TRBV4-3 to TRBJ2-1; TRBD2 agrees at 13 bases. Germline CDR1 is LGHNA and CDR2 is YSLEER. The CDR3 sequence is 19 residues long. The trim removed 3 bases at V and 0 bases at J, leaving 8 bases unmatched. Here the CDR3 DNA reads TGCGCCAGCAGCCACCTAGGACTAGCGGGGGCCCACTCCTACAATGAGCAGTTCTTC. Protein product: CASSHLGLAGAHSYNEQFF.

The V call is TRBV7-3, the J call TRBJ1-1; unclear D gene. This CDR3 comprises 13 residues. In germline, CDR1 is SGHTA, CDR2 FQGTGA. V dropped 3 bases and J dropped 3 bases, with 8 bases sitting between them. CDR3 sequence: CASSLTTDTEAFF. The CDR3 DNA sequence: TGTGCCAGCAGCTTGACTACTGACACTGAAGCTTTCTTT. The full variable domain, completed using reference TRBV7-3 and TRBJ1-1, is GAGVSQTPSNKVTEKGKYVELRCDPISGHTALYWYRQSLGQGPEFLIYFQGTGAADDSGLPNDRFFAVRPEGSVSTLKIQRTERGDSAVYLCASSLTTDTEAFFGQGTRLTVV.

CDR3 sequence reads: CASSYTDRGHTEAFF. The CDR3 coding sequence is TGTGCCAGCAGTTACACCGACAGGGGCCACACTGAAGCTTTCTTT. This chain connects TRBV6-5 to TRBJ1-1; 8 nucleotides align to TRBD1. V trimming: 2 bases; J trimming: 3 bases; junction bases outside the gene matches: 5. This CDR3 region has 15 residues. From germline, CDR1 is MNHEY and CDR2 SVGAGI.

This clone showed up just a few times. J is TRBJ2-1 and V is TRBV4-2; 9 bases align to TRBD1. The CDR3 extends over 17 amino acids. CDR1 is LGHNA and CDR2 is YNFKEQ in the germline V gene. Unmatched junction bases numbered 9, after V lost 0 bases and J lost 6 bases. As DNA, the CDR3 is TGTGCCAGCAGCCAAGATCTTGGGACAGGGAGTGGCAATGAGCAGTTCTTC. Its translation: CASSQDLGTGSGNEQFF.

This chain uses TRBV30 with TRBJ1-4; a weak D match, TRBD1 (5 bases). This CDR3 has 10 amino acids. Between the trimmed V and J ends, which lost 5 bases and 8 bases, there was a span of 6 bases. Germline lookup yields CDR1 GTSNPN and CDR2 SVGIG (reference sequence). The CDR3 loop is CAWGGEKLFF. The CDR3 nucleotides read TGTGCCTGGGGGGGGGAAAAACTGTTTTTT.

The CDR3 sequence is CSVGQGGEKLFF. In DNA, the CDR3 is TGCAGCGTTGGACAGGGTGGGGAAAAACTGTTTTTT. This chain uses TRBV29-1 with TRBJ1-4; 7 bases align to TRBD1. The germline V gene has CDR1 SQVTM and CDR2 ANQGSEA. With 4 bases clipped from V and 8 bases from J, the junction kept 4 bases outside the gene matches. The CDR3 sequence is 12 residues long.

The chain combines TRBV28 with TRBJ2-2; 9 nucleotides align to TRBD1. The trim removed 8 bases at V and 2 bases at J, leaving 9 bases unmatched. The CDR3 consists of 16 residues. Germline lookup yields CDR1 MDHEN and CDR2 SYDVKM. The CDR3 here is CASRNPGQGNTGELFF. The CDR3 coding sequence is TGTGCCAGCCGAAATCCGGGACAGGGAAACACCGGGGAGCTGTTTTTT.

The chain combines TRBV6-1 with TRBJ1-1; no firm D call. Trimming removed 3 bases at V and 10 bases at J, with 18 bases between. The length of the CDR3 is 14 residues. Germline-derived CDR1 and CDR2 are MNHNS and SASEGT. The CDR3 DNA reads TGTGCCAGCAGTGACCCTTCGCTACCGGGGATAGCTTTCTTT. This sequence encodes CASSDPSLPGIAFF.